This T cell receptor beta chain originates from a study of T cell repertoires in ileal Crohn's disease. Background on the study: Surgery for a complication: stricturing in roughly 61%, penetrating in 39%.

This CDR3 has 15 amino acids. Trimming shortened V by 4 bases and J by 3 bases, and 16 bases separated the two germline ends. Germline CDR1 SGHNT, CDR2 YYREEE (reference sequence). The method was immunoSEQ multiplex PCR; TCRdb's version includes in-frame clones alone and lacks a portion of them. The table includes over 25,000 clones, over 75% detected once. The sample comprised ileal tissue. The chain is built from TRBV5-4 and TRBJ1-2; D is unclear. The receptor was derived from an adult with Crohn's disease. The CDR3: CASSRRIHRYYGYTF. CDR3 nucleotides: TGTGCCAGCAGCCGACGGATTCACAGATACTATGGCTACACCTTC.